This passage covers 30 T cell receptor beta chains from one sample sequenced in a study of vaccination and CD4 T cells after COVID-19. Sequenced with the Oncomine TCR Beta short-read assay was DNA taken from cultured CD4+ T cells. TCRdb used MiXCR to reprocess the PCR reads, holding one entry per CDR3 protein. Of around 6,400 distinct CDR3 sequences listed, 77% were seen once; the top ten hold roughly 20%. Their recognized antigens are unknown. Regarding treatment: roughly 10-day PBMC culture with coronavirus spike peptide pools or control peptides (ViraFEST assay). Sequencing used CD4+ T cells from blood, cultured in vitro. The receptors shown here come from a human donor who had recovered from COVID-19.

Regarding this clonotype: One end of the junction varies from germline; a read error may be responsible. The chain joins TRBV7-9 to TRBJ2-5, with TRBD2 identical over 7 bases. The CDR3 sequence is 14 residues long. Germline lookup yields CDR1 SEHNR and CDR2 FQNEAQ (reference sequence). CDR3 residues: CASSPRTRSETQYF. The CDR3 DNA follows: TGCGCCAGCAGCCCGAGGACTAGGTCAGAGACCCAGTACTTC.

The chain uses TRBV7-2 and TRBJ2-7; 14 bases line up with TRBD2. V lost 5 bases, J lost 3 bases, and 15 bases stayed unmatched. From germline, CDR1 is SGHTA and CDR2 FQGNSA. The CDR3 extends over 19 amino acids. The CDR3 loop is CASSAFLRRTSGRHYEQYF. The CDR3 region has the DNA TGTGCCAGCAGCGCCTTCCTCCGCCGGACTAGCGGGAGGCACTACGAGCAGTACTTC.

The chain combines TRBV19 with TRBJ1-4, with D possibly being TRBD1 (5 bases). CDR1 and CDR2 (germline): LNHDA, SQIVND (reference sequence). This CDR3 is 17 amino acids long. Trimming removed 6 bases at V and 10 bases at J, with 27 bases between. The CDR3 DNA reads TGTGCCAGTAGAGAGGGGAGGGGCTGGGCCCAGGGAGGAAAACTGTTTTTT. As protein: CASREGRGWAQGGKLFF.

By frequency in the sample, this clonotype is large. The chain has TRBV19 and TRBJ2-6; 7 bases align to TRBD1. The CDR3 contains 15 residues. Germline CDR1 is LNHDA and CDR2 is SQIVND (reference sequence). Trimming took 10 bases from V and 0 from J; bases not matched to a gene: 6. The CDR3 nucleotides are TGTGCCACGACAGGGTCCTACTCTGGGGCCAACGTCCTGACTTTC. It translates to CATTGSYSGANVLTF.

This clonotype was seen a handful of times. The rearrangement uses TRBV20-1 and TRBJ1-5, with D unclear. The germline V gene has CDR1 DFQATT and CDR2 SNEGSKA (reference sequence). Trimming stripped 6 bases from V and 2 bases from J, with 14 bases between. There are 14 residues in the CDR3. This CDR3 reads CSAPDGRGNQPQHF. Here the CDR3 DNA reads TGCAGTGCGCCGGATGGACGCGGCAATCAGCCCCAGCATTTT.

The J gene is TRBJ2-5, the V gene TRBV7-6; a weak D match, TRBD2 (7 bases). The CDR3 extends over 16 amino acids. V shed 1 base and J shed 2 bases, with 14 bases lying between them. Germline CDR1 and CDR2: SGHVS and FNYEAQ. This CDR3 reads CASSLEGGRGQETQYF. DNA for the CDR3: TGTGCCAGCAGCTTAGAGGGGGGGAGAGGGCAAGAGACCCAGTACTTC.

J is TRBJ2-1 and V is TRBV6-2 or TRBV6-3; D gene unclear. Trimming pared 8 bases from V and 9 bases from J, leaving 23 bases between. The length of the CDR3 is 15 residues. From germline, CDR1 is MNHEY and CDR2 SVGEGT. The CDR3 spells CASCLTRALRGEQFF. In DNA form, the CDR3 reads TGTGCCAGCTGCCTTACTCGGGCCCTCCGTGGTGAGCAGTTCTTC.

This clonotype has only a few counts. The chain has TRBV27 and TRBJ1-1; possibly TRBD1 for D (6 bases). This CDR3 comprises 17 residues. The V and J ends lost 2 bases and 1 base respectively, with 17 bases between them. Germline V gene sequence: CDR1 MNHEY, CDR2 SMNVEV (reference sequence). CDR3 amino acids: CASSLLGQSSRNTEAFF. The CDR3 region has the DNA TGTGCCAGCAGTTTACTCGGACAGTCGAGTCGGAACACTGAAGCTTTCTTT.

The chain recombines TRBV20-1 with TRBJ2-1; unclear D gene. V lost 6 bases, J lost 2 bases, and 14 bases lay in between. The CDR3 spans 14 residues. Per the germline V gene, CDR1 is DFQATT and CDR2 is SNEGSKA (reference sequence). CDR3 in amino acids: CSAETPIAYNEQFF. The DNA of the CDR3 is TGCAGTGCAGAAACACCCATCGCCTACAATGAGCAGTTCTTC.

The genes are TRBV28 and TRBJ2-5; TRBD1 or TRBD2 may be the D gene (5 bases each). Looked up from germline, CDR1 is MDHEN and CDR2 is SYDVKM. The ends were cut back, 5 bases at V and 4 bases at J, with 17 bases in the middle. The CDR3 is made up of 15 amino acids. The CDR3 reads CASSTGATLGETQYF. CDR3 bases: TGTGCCAGCAGTACCGGGGCCACCCTCGGAGAGACCCAGTACTTC.

V and J are TRBV6-1 and TRBJ2-5, with D possibly being TRBD1 (6 bases). CDR1 and CDR2 (germline): MNHNS, SASEGT. The CDR3 runs 18 residues. Trimming removed 2 bases from V and 5 bases from J, with 24 bases in between. The CDR3 loop reads CASSESWLYRVAWETQYF. The DNA of the CDR3 is TGTGCCAGCAGTGAATCATGGTTGTACAGGGTGGCCTGGGAGACCCAGTACTTC.

The rearrangement joins TRBV12-3 or TRBV12-4 to TRBJ1-2; D gene uncertain. The CDR3 length is 17 residues. Trimming cost V 3 bases and J 1 base, with 18 bases left between them. The CDR3 DNA sequence: TGTGCCAGCAGTTTCACCCCAACCGTCCGGGATAACTATGGCTACACCTTC. The encoded protein is CASSFTPTVRDNYGYTF.

CDR3 sequence (DNA): TGCGCCAGCACCCGAGGTTCTGGCACTGAAGCTTTCTTT. The encoded protein is CASTRGSGTEAFF. The chain recombines TRBV5-1 with TRBJ1-1; D ambiguous. The CDR3 extends over 13 amino acids. From germline, CDR1 is SGHRS and CDR2 YFSETQ. The V and J ends lost 6 bases and 4 bases respectively, with 13 bases between them.

The rearrangement uses TRBV20-1 and TRBJ1-1; no firm D call. The CDR3 totals 15 residues. Trimming left V 0 bases short and J 9 bases short, with 20 bases between. Germline CDR1 reads DFQATT; CDR2 reads SNEGSKA (reference sequence). The CDR3 DNA follows: TGCAGTGCTAGAGATCGGGTGGGCGGAGGAGGAAAAGCTTTCTTT. Residues: CSARDRVGGGGKAFF.

On this clonotype: A much larger clone differs from this one at a single base, so this may be a read error. This chain uses TRBV11-3 with TRBJ2-7; weak D call: TRBD2 (6 bases). The length of the CDR3 is 13 residues. The V gene's germline CDR1 is SGHNT and CDR2 YENEEA. The CDR3 spells CAGSPVDGGEQYF. The CDR3 DNA sequence: TGTGCCGGCAGCCCTGTTGACGGGGGCGAGCAGTACTTC.

The CDR3 protein is CASSIDQGQVLFSNQPQHF. The CDR3 DNA is TGTGCCAGTAGTATAGACCAGGGACAGGTGTTATTCAGCAATCAGCCCCAGCATTTT. This chain links TRBV19 with TRBJ1-5, with 8 bases identical to TRBD1. The junction had 11 bases not matched to a gene; V was cut back by 0 bases and J by 1 base. CDR1 and CDR2 (germline): LNHDA, SQIVND (reference sequence). CDR3 length equals 19 residues. The full variable domain, with the rest looked up from reference TRBV19 and TRBJ1-5, is DGGITQSPKYLFRKEGQNVTLSCEQNLNHDAMYWYRQDPGQGLRLIYYSQIVNDFQKGDIAEGYSVSREKKESFPLTVTSAQKNPTAFYLCASSIDQGQVLFSNQPQHFGDGTRLSIL.

This sequence joins TRBV6-2 or TRBV6-3 and TRBJ2-7; D is ambiguous. The CDR3 consists of 13 residues. Germline assignment: CDR1 MNHEY and CDR2 SVGEGT. V shed 4 bases and J shed 0 bases, with 7 bases lying between them. CDR3 in amino acids: CASSSISSYEQYF. The CDR3 DNA reads TGTGCCAGCAGTTCCATAAGCTCCTACGAGCAGTACTTC.

This chain links TRBV2 with TRBJ2-3; the D gene is possibly TRBD1 (5 bases). Trimming stripped 4 bases from V and 2 bases from J, with 13 bases between. This CDR3 has 15 amino acids. From germline, CDR1 is SNHLY and CDR2 FYNNEI. CDR3 sequence: CASSGTRVNTDTQYF. For the CDR3, the DNA is TGTGCCAGCAGTGGGACCAGGGTGAACACAGATACGCAGTATTTT.

This chain uses TRBV7-2 with TRBJ2-3; a weak D match, TRBD1 (6 bases). The CDR3 is 15 amino acids. Trimming stripped 3 bases from V and 1 base from J, with 11 bases between. Germline CDR1 and CDR2: SGHTA and FQGNSA. DNA for the CDR3: TGTGCCAGCAGCTTCGGGACAAGCCGCACAGATACGCAGTATTTT. Translating gives CASSFGTSRTDTQYF. The entire variable domain, with the rest obtained from reference TRBV7-2 and TRBJ2-3, is as follows: GAGVSQSPSNKVTEKGKDVELRCDPISGHTALYWYRQSLGQGLEFLIYFQGNSAPDKSGLPSDRFSAERTGGSVSTLTIQRTQQEDSAVYLCASSFGTSRTDTQYFGPGTRLTVL.

The chain joins TRBV7-9 to TRBJ2-7, with 7 bases lining up with TRBD1. This CDR3 comprises 16 residues. Germline loops: CDR1 SEHNR, CDR2 FQNEAQ (reference sequence). The ends lost 1 base at V and 3 bases at J; junction bases unmatched: 9. The CDR3 DNA sequence: TGTGCCAGCAGCTTAGTAGCGCACAGGGGTAGCTACGAGCAGTACTTC. Residues: CASSLVAHRGSYEQYF.

V usage is TRBV19 and J usage is TRBJ1-2; 10 positions match TRBD1. The CDR3 is 15 residues long. The V gene's germline CDR1 is LNHDA and CDR2 SQIVND (reference sequence). Germline trimming cut 3 bases from V and 7 bases from J; bases unmatched to any gene: 8. CDR3 residues: CASSMWTGGFGGYTF. For the CDR3, the DNA is TGTGCCAGTAGTATGTGGACAGGGGGGTTCGGTGGCTACACCTTC.

The V gene is TRBV18, the J gene TRBJ2-4, with TRBD1 matching 9 bases. Germline-derived CDR1 and CDR2 are KGHSH and LQKENI. The CDR3 totals 15 residues. V dropped 3 bases and J dropped 2; count of bases not matched to a gene: 2. The CDR3 nucleotides are TGTGCCAGCTCACCGGGGACAGGGACCAAAAACATTCAGTACTTC. This codes for CASSPGTGTKNIQYF.

V and J are TRBV11-3 and TRBJ2-1, with D unclear. The CDR3 runs to 15 residues. V lost 3 bases and J 0 bases, leaving 9 bases between the germline ends. In germline, CDR1 is SGHNT, CDR2 YENEEA. CDR3 DNA: TGTGCCAGCAGCTTTTACCAGAACTCCTACAATGAGCAGTTCTTC. This encodes CASSFYQNSYNEQFF.

A single count supports this clonotype. The CDR3 DNA reads as TGTGCCACCAGTGATCTTTGGGGGGGCGAGCAGTACTTC. This gives the protein CATSDLWGGEQYF. The chain combines TRBV24-1 with TRBJ2-7; 7 nucleotides match TRBD2. The germline CDR1 and CDR2 sequences are KGHDR and SFDVKD. The CDR3 is made up of 13 amino acids. Losses at the gene ends were 3 bases for V and 6 bases for J; bases not matched to a gene: 4.

By share of the sample, this clonotype is medium-sized. V usage is TRBV27 and J usage is TRBJ2-2, with D perhaps matching TRBD2 (6 bases). Germline assignment: CDR1 MNHEY and CDR2 SMNVEV (reference sequence). Trimming pared 5 bases from V and 7 bases from J, leaving 17 bases between. The CDR3 loop spans 15 amino acids. The CDR3: CASSPRRVEGGELFF. CDR3 DNA sequence: TGTGCCAGCAGTCCACGGCGGGTGGAGGGCGGGGAGCTGTTTTTT.

The V call is TRBV11-3, the J call TRBJ2-1; no reliable D call. Trimming cost V 2 bases and J 6 bases, with 11 bases left between them. CDR1 and CDR2 from the germline V gene are SGHNT and YENEEA. The CDR3 contains 14 residues. The CDR3 here is CASSLSGPGNEQFF. DNA for the CDR3: TGTGCCAGCAGCTTATCCGGGCCAGGCAATGAGCAGTTCTTC.

The chain links TRBV20-1 to TRBJ2-1; no reliable D call. Germline V CDR1 and CDR2: DFQATT, SNEGSKA (reference sequence). Trimming took 3 bases from V and 7 from J, leaving 13 bases between them. This CDR3 region has 13 residues. This CDR3 reads CSARVSPSNEQFF. The CDR3 DNA follows: TGCAGTGCTAGGGTTTCCCCCTCGAATGAGCAGTTCTTC.

V and J are TRBV7-8 and TRBJ1-2; a weak D match, TRBD1 (6 bases). CDR1 is SGHVS, CDR2 FQNEAQ, per germline. The CDR3 length is 16 residues. V was cut by 1 base and J by 8 bases, with 20 bases left in between. The CDR3 sequence: CASSLEGGLLSSGYTF. In DNA form, the CDR3 reads TGTGCCAGCAGCTTAGAGGGGGGCCTTCTATCTTCCGGCTACACCTTC.

The chain has TRBV21-1 and TRBJ2-3; TRBD2 was called by the table and not checked on the DNA. TRBV21-1 is tagged as a pseudogene. The CDR3 is made up of 16 amino acids. CDR3 residues: CASSKGLDEQTDTQYF. CDR3 coding DNA: TGTGCCAGCAGCAAGGGACTAGACGAACAAACAGATACGCAGTATTTT.

V usage is TRBV2 and J usage is TRBJ2-7, with 9 nucleotides matching TRBD1. Germline trimming cut 7 bases from V and 5 bases from J; bases unmatched to any gene: 9. The CDR3 spans 14 residues. Germline CDR1 SNHLY, CDR2 FYNNEI. The CDR3 DNA is TGTGCCAGCAAGCGACAGGGGGGAAGGAACGAGCAGTACTTC. This encodes CASKRQGGRNEQYF.